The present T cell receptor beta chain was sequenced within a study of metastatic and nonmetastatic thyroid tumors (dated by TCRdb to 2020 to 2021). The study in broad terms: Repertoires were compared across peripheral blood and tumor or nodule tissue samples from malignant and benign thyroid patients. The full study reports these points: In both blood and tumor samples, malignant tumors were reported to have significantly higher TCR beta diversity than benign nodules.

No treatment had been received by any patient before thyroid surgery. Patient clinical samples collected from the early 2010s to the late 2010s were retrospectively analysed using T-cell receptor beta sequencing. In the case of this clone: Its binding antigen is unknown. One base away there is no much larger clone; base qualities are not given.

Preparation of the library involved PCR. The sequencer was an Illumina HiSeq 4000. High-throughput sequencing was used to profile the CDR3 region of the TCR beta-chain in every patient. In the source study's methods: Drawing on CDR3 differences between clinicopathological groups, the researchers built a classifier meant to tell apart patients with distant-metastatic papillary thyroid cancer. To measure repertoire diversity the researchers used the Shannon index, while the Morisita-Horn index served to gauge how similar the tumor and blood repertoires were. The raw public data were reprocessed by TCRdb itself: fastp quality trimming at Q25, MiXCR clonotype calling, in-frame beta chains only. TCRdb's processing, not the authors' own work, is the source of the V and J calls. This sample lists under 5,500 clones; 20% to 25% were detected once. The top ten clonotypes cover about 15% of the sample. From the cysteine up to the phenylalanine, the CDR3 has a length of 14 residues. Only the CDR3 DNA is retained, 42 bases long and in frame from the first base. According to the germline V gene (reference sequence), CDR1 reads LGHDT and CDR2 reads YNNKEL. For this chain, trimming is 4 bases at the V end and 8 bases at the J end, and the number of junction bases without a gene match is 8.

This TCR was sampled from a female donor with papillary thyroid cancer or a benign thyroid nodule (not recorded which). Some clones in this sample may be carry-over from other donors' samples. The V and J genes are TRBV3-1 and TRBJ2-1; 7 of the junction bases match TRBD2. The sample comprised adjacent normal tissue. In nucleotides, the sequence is TGTGCCAGCAGCCTCGGCGGCGGGAGCTATGAGCAGTTCTTC. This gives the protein CASSLGGGSYEQFF.